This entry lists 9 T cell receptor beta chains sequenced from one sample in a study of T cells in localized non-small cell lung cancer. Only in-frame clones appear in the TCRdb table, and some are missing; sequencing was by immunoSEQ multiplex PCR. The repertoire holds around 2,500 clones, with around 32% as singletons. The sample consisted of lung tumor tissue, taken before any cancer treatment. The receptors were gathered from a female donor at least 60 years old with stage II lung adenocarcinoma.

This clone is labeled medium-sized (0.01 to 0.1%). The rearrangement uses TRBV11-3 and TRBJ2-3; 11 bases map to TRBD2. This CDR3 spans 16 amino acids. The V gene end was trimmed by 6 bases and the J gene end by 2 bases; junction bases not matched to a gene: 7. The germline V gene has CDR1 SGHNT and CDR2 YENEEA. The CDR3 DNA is TGTGCCAGCAGTTCTATAGCGGGGGGGATCACAGATACGCAGTATTTT. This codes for CASSSIAGGITDTQYF.

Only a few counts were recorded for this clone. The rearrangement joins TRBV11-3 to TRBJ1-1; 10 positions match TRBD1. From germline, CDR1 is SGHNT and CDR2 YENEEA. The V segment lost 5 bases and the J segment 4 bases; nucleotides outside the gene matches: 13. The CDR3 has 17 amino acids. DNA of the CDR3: TGTGCCAGCAGCCCTTCGAGGACAGGGGGAAGTAGCACTGAAGCTTTCTTT. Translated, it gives CASSPSRTGGSSTEAFF.

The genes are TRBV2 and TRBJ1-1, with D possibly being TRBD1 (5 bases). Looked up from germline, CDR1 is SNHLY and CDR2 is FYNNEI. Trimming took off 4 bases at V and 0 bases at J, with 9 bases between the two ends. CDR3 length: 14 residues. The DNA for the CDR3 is TGTGCCAGCAGTGCAGGGTTCATGAACACTGAAGCTTTCTTT. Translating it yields CASSAGFMNTEAFF.

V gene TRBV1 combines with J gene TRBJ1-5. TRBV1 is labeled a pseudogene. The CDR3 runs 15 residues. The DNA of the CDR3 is TGCGCCAGCAGCCAAGCTTCTCGGACGGATCAGCCCCAGCATTTT. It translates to CASSQASRTDQPQHF.

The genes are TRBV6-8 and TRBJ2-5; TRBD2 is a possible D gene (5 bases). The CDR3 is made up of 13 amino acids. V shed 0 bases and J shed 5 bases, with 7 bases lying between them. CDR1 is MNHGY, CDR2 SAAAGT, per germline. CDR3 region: CASSYSERETQYF. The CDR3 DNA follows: TGTGCCAGCAGTTACTCCGAGCGGGAGACCCAGTACTTC.

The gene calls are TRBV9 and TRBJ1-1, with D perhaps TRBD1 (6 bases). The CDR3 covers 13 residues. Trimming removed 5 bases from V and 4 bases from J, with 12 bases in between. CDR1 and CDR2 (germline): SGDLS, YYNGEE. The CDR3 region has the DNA TGTGCCAGCAGAGCAGGGGTCGTCACTGAAGCTTTCTTT. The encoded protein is CASRAGVVTEAFF.

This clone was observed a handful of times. CDR3: CASSPGTGDNEKLFF. Here the CDR3 DNA reads TGTGCCAGCAGCCCTGGGACAGGGGATAATGAAAAACTGTTTTTT. J is TRBJ1-4 and V is TRBV11-3; TRBD1 agrees at 10 bases. CDR3 length equals 15 residues. V shed 5 bases and J 4 bases; nucleotides not matched to a gene: 4. Per the germline V gene, CDR1 is SGHNT and CDR2 is YENEEA.

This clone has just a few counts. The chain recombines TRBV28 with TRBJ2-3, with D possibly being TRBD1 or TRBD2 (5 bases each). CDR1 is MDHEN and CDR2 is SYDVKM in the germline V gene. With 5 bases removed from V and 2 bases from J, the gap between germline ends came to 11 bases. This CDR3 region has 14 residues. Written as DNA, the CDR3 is TGTGCCAGCAGTCCTGGGACGTCCACAGATACGCAGTATTTT. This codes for CASSPGTSTDTQYF.

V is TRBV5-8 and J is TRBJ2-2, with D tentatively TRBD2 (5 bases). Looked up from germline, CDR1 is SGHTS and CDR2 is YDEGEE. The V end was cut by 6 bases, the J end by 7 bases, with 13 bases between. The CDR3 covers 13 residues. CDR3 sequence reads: CASTPRVDGELFF. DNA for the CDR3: TGTGCCAGCACCCCGAGGGTTGACGGGGAGCTGTTTTTT.